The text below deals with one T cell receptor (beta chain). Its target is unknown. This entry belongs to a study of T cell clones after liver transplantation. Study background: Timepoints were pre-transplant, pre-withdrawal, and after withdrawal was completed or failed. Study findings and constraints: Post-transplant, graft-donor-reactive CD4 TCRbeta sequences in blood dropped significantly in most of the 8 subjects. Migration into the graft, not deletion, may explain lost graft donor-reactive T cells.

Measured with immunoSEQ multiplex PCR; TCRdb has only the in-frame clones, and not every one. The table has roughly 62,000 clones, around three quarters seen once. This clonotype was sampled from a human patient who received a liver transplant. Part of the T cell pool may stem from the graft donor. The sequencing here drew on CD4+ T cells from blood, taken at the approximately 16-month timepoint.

The CDR3 nucleotides are TGTGCCAGCAGCAACAGGGGCGATGGCTACACCTTC. Its protein product is CASSNRGDGYTF. The chain recombines TRBV7-2 with TRBJ1-2; TRBD1 aligns across 7 bases. Germline CDR1 is SGHTA and CDR2 is FQGNSA. This CDR3 has 12 residues. The V segment lost 5 bases and the J segment 6 bases; nucleotides outside the gene matches: 3.